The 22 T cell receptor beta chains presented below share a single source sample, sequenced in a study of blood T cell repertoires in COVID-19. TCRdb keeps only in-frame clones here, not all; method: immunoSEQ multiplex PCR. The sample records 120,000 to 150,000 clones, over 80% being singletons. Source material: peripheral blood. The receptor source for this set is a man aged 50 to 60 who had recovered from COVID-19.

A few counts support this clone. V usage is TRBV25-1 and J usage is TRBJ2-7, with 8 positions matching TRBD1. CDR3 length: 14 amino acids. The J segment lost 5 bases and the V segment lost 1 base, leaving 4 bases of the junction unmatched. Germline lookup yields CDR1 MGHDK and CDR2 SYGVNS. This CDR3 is CASSEWQGAHEQYF. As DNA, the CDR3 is TGTGCCAGCAGTGAATGGCAGGGGGCCCACGAGCAGTACTTC.

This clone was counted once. Written as DNA, the CDR3 is TGTGCCAGTACCCCCGTGGGGCCCGGTGGCAATCAGCCCCAGCATTTT. This codes for CASTPVGPGGNQPQHF. This chain links TRBV19 with TRBJ1-5, with D perhaps matching TRBD1 (5 bases). The CDR3 extends over 16 amino acids. Per germline, CDR1 LNHDA and CDR2 SQIVND (reference sequence). Between the trimmed V and J ends, which lost 7 bases and 2 bases, there was a span of 18 bases.

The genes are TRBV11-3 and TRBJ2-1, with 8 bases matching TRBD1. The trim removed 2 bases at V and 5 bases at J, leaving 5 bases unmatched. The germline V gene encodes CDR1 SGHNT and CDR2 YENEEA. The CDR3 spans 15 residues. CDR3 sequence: CASSLQGAVHNEQFF. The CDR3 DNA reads TGTGCCAGCAGCTTACAGGGGGCAGTCCACAATGAGCAGTTCTTC.

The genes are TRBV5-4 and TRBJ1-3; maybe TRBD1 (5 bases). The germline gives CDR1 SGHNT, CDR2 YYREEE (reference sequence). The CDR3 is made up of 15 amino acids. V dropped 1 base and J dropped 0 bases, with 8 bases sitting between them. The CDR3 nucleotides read TGTGCCAGCAGCTTGTGGGGGGGCTCTGGAAACACCATATATTTT. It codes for CASSLWGGSGNTIYF.

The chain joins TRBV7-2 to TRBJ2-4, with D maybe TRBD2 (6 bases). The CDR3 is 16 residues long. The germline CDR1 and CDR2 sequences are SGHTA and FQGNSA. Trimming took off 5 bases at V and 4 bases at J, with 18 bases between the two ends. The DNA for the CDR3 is TGTGCCAGCAGCCGCGGGGATTGGGAGGAGAAAAACATTCAGTACTTC. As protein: CASSRGDWEEKNIQYF.

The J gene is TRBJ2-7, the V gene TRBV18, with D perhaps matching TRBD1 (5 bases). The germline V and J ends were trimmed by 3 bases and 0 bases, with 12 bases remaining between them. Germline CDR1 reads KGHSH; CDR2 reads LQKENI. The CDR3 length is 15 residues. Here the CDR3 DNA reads TGTGCCAGCTCACCTACAGGCGAAAGCTCCTACGAGCAGTACTTC. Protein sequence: CASSPTGESSYEQYF.

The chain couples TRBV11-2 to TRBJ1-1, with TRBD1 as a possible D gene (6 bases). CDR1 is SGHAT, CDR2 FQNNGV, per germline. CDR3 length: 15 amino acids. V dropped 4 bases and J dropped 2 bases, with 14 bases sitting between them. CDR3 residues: CASSSRGRGNTEAFF. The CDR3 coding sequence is TGTGCCAGCAGCTCGCGAGGCAGGGGTAACACTGAAGCTTTCTTT.

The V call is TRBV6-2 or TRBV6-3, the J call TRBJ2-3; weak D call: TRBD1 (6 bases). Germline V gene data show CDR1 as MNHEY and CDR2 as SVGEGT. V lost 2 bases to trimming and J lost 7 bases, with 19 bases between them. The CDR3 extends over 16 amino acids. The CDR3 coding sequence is TGTGCCAGCAGTTACCAGGCAGGGGCGAGTTCGCATACGCAGTATTTT. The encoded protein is CASSYQAGASSHTQYF.

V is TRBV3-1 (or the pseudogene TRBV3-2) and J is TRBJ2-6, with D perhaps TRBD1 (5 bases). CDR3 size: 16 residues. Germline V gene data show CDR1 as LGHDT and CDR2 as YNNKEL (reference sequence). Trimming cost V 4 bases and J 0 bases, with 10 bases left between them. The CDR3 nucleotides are TGTGCCAGCAGCCTAAGGGGCAGCTCTGGGGCCAACGTCCTGACTTTC. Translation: CASSLRGSSGANVLTF.

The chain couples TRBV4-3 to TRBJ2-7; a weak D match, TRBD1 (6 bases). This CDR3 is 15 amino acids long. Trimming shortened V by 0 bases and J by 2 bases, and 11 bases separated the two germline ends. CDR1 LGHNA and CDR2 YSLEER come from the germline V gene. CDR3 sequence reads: CASSQESRGAYEQYF. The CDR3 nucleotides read TGCGCCAGCAGCCAAGAGTCCAGGGGAGCCTACGAGCAGTACTTC.

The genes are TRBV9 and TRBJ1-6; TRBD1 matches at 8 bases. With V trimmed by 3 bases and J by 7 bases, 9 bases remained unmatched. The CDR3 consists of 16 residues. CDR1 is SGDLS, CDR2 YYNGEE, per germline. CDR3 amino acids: CASSGDRDRFNSPLHF. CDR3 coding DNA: TGTGCCAGCAGCGGGGACCGGGACAGGTTCAATTCACCCCTCCACTTT.

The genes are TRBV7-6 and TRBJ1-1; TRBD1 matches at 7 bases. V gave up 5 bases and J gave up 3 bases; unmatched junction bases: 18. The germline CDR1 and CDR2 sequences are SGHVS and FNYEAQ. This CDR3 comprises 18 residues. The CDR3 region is CASSPRTGPTLGDTEAFF. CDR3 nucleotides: TGTGCCAGCAGCCCGAGGACAGGACCAACTCTAGGGGACACTGAAGCTTTCTTT.

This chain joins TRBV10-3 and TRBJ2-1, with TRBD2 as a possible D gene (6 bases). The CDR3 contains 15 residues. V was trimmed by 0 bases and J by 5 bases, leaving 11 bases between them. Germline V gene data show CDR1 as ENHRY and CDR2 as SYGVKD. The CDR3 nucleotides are TGTGCCATCAGTGAGTCCCGGGGGAGCGACAATGAGCAGTTCTTC. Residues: CAISESRGSDNEQFF.

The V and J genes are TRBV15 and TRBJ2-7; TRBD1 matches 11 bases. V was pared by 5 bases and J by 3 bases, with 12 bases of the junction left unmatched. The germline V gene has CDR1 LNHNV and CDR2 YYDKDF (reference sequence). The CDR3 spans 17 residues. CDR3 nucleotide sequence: TGTGCCACCAGCTCCTACGGTGTGGGACAGGGGGACTACGAGCAGTACTTC. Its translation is CATSSYGVGQGDYEQYF. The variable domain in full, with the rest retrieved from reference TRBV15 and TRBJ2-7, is DAMVIQNPRYQVTQFGKPVTLSCSQTLNHNVMYWYQQKSSQAPKLLFHYYDKDFNNEADTPDNFQSRRPNTSFCFLDIRSPGLGDTAMYLCATSSYGVGQGDYEQYFGPGTRLTVT.

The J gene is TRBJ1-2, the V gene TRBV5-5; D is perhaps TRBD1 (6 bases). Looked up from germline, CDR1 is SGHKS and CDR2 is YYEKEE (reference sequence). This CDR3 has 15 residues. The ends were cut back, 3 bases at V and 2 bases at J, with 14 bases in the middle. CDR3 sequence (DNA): TGTGCCAGCAGCTCCTCCACAGGGACGAACTATGGCTACACCTTC. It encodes CASSSSTGTNYGYTF. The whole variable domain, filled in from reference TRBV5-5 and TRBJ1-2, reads DAGVTQSPTHLIKTRGQQVTLRCSPISGHKSVSWYQQVLGQGPQFIFQYYEKEERGRGNFPDRFSARQFPNYSSELNVNALLLGDSALYLCASSSSTGTNYGYTFGSGTRLTVV.

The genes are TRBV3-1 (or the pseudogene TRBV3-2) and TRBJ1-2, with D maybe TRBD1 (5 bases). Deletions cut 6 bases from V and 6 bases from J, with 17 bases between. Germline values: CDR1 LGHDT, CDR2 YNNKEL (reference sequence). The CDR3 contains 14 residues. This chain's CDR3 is CASRDAAGFDGYTF. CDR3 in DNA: TGTGCCAGCAGAGACGCGGCAGGGTTCGATGGCTACACCTTC.

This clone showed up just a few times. In nucleotides, the CDR3 is TGTGCCAGCAGTGGGGACAGGGCCTATGGCTACACCTTC. Its translation: CASSGDRAYGYTF. The chain has TRBV2 and TRBJ1-2; 9 bases fit TRBD1. V shed 4 bases, J shed 4 bases, and the junction held 1 base outside the gene matches. This CDR3 spans 13 amino acids. Germline V CDR1 and CDR2: SNHLY, FYNNEI. Full variable domain (rest looked up from reference TRBV2 and TRBJ1-2): EPEVTQTPSHQVTQMGQEVILRCVPISNHLYFYWYRQILGQKVEFLVSFYNNEISEKSEIFDDQFSVERPDGSNFTLKIRSTKLEDSAMYFCASSGDRAYGYTFGSGTRLTVV.

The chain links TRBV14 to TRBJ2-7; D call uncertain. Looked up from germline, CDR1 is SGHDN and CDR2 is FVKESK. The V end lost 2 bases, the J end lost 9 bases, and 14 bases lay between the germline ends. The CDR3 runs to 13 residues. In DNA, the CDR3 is TGTGCCAGCAGCCAATCGAAACGTTCGGTGCAGTACTTC. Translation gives CASSQSKRSVQYF.

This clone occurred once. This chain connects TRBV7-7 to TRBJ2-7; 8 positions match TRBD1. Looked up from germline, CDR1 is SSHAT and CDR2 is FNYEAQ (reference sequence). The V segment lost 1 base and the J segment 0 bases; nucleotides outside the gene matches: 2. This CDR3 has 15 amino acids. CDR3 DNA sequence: TGTGCCAGCAGCTTAGACAGGGGGAGCTCCTACGAGCAGTACTTC. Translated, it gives CASSLDRGSSYEQYF.

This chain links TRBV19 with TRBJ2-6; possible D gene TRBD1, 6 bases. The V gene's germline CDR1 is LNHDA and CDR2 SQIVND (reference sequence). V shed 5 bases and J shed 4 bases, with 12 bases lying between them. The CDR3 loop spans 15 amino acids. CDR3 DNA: TGTGCCAGTAGTGACCGGACAGCGGGGGCCAACGTCCTGACTTTC. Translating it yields CASSDRTAGANVLTF.

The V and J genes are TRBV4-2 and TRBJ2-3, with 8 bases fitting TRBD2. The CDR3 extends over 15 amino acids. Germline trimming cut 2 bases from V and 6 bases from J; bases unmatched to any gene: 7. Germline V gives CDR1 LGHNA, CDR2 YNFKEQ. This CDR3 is CASSQSRGGYDTQYF. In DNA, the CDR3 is TGTGCCAGCAGCCAATCACGGGGGGGATACGATACGCAGTATTTT.

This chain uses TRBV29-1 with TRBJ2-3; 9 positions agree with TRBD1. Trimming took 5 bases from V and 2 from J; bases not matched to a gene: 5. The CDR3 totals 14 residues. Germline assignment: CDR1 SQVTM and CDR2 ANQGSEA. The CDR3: CSVKRDRDTDTQYF. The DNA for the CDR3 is TGCAGCGTTAAACGGGACAGGGACACAGATACGCAGTATTTT.